This T cell receptor (beta chain) was sequenced for a study of cytomegalovirus exposure and HLA in healthy donors. Turning to the study itself: Roughly 80 million unique TCRs from HLA-typed donors were held in an early data release.

On this clone: Its target is not known.

General study findings and limits: Overall, around 160 TCR beta chains were annotated as cytomegalovirus-associated. TCR beta chain V- and J-gene trimming was linked, in a later analysis, to a missense variant in DCLRE1C. CMV serostatus was the sole immune exposure data available.

PCR was performed using 60 Vbeta and 13 Jbeta primers. The protocol was immunoSEQ multiplex PCR, while the TCRdb copy is restricted to in-frame clones and leaves out a portion. The sample comprises roughly 70,000 clones, 74% of which are singletons, and more than 9.5% rests with the top ten. This clonotype originated in a human donor in good health. The sample consisted of PBMCs.

CDR3 sequence reads: CASSPPLLAGGGDTQYF. CDR3 bases: TGTGCCAGCAGCCCCCCCCTCCTAGCGGGAGGTGGAGATACGCAGTATTTT. J is TRBJ2-3 and V is TRBV9; TRBD2 agrees at 11 bases. The CDR3 runs to 17 residues. Germline lookup yields CDR1 SGDLS and CDR2 YYNGEE. J gave up 5 bases and V 4 bases, and 12 bases lay outside the gene matches.